These 24 T cell receptor beta chains share one sample of origin, sequenced in a study of blood T cell repertoires in COVID-19. This table comes from immunoSEQ multiplex PCR, and its TCRdb copy is limited to in-frame clones, with some not included. The table has about 180,000 clones, roughly 88% seen once. The sequenced material came from PBMCs or T cells enriched from blood (not recorded which). The origin of the receptors is a woman younger than 30 who had recovered from COVID-19.

The chain has TRBV30 and TRBJ1-6, with D possibly matching TRBD1 (5 bases). The CDR3 is made up of 15 amino acids. Germline V gene lookup returns CDR1 GTSNPN and CDR2 SVGIG (reference sequence). Trimming took off 3 bases at V and 10 bases at J, with 19 bases between the two ends. Here the CDR3 reads CAWRPLGTAGSPLHF. CDR3 coding DNA: TGTGCCTGGAGACCCCTCGGGACGGCGGGGTCACCCCTCCACTTT. The whole variable domain, filled in from reference TRBV30 and TRBJ1-6, reads SQTIHQWPATLVQPVGSPLSLECTVEGTSNPNLYWYRQAAGRGLQLLFYSVGIGQISSEVPQNLSASRPQDRQFILSSKKLLLSDSGFYLCAWRPLGTAGSPLHFGNGTRLTVT.

The gene calls are TRBV7-3 and TRBJ2-2; TRBD2 might be the D (7 bases). The CDR3 consists of 16 residues. CDR1 and CDR2 from the germline V gene are SGHTA and FQGTGA. V dropped 3 bases and J dropped 5 bases, with 16 bases sitting between them. CDR3 protein: CASSFGGRELTGELFF. The CDR3 region has the DNA TGTGCCAGCAGCTTCGGGGGGCGGGAGCTAACCGGGGAGCTGTTTTTT.

The rearrangement uses TRBV27 and TRBJ1-5; possible D gene TRBD1, 5 bases. CDR1 MNHEY and CDR2 SMNVEV come from the germline V gene (reference sequence). This CDR3 region has 13 residues. V lost 8 bases, J lost 4 bases, and 12 bases lay in between. As DNA, the CDR3 is TGTGCCAGCGGAGGGAAGGGGAATCAGCCCCAGCATTTT. Translation gives CASGGKGNQPQHF.

The chain employs TRBV2 and TRBJ1-2, with unresolved D. Looked up from germline, CDR1 is SNHLY and CDR2 is FYNNEI. Trimming cost V 1 base and J 1 base, with 4 bases left between them. The CDR3 has 13 residues. The CDR3 DNA follows: TGTGCCAGCAGTGAAGGGCTTAACTATGGCTACACCTTC. Protein sequence: CASSEGLNYGYTF.

V and J are TRBV9 and TRBJ1-1, with TRBD1 matching 8 bases. This CDR3 is built from 14 residues. V trimming: 2 bases; J trimming: 4 bases; junction bases outside the gene matches: 4. Germline V gene lookup returns CDR1 SGDLS and CDR2 YYNGEE. The CDR3 DNA follows: TGTGCCAGCAGCGTTCACGGGACAGGCACTGAAGCTTTCTTT. Its protein product is CASSVHGTGTEAFF.

This clone was detected once. The chain carries TRBV2 and TRBJ2-1, with 7 bases aligning to TRBD1. CDR3 size: 12 residues. The germline CDR1 and CDR2 sequences are SNHLY and FYNNEI. The junction had 1 base not matched to a gene; V was cut back by 8 bases and J by 3 bases. The CDR3 reads CASGQDYNEQFF. CDR3 nucleotides: TGTGCCAGCGGACAGGACTACAATGAGCAGTTCTTC.

CDR3 loop: CATSRIRTPQETQYF. The CDR3 DNA sequence: TGTGCCACCAGCAGAATACGGACACCACAAGAGACCCAGTACTTC. The gene calls are TRBV15 and TRBJ2-5; D perhaps matches TRBD1 (5 bases). Germline CDR1 and CDR2: LNHNV and YYDKDF (reference sequence). The CDR3 is made up of 15 amino acids. Trimming pared 2 bases from V and 2 bases from J, leaving 12 bases between. Using reference TRBV15 and TRBJ2-5 for the parts outside the CDR3, the full variable domain is DAMVIQNPRYQVTQFGKPVTLSCSQTLNHNVMYWYQQKSSQAPKLLFHYYDKDFNNEADTPDNFQSRRPNTSFCFLDIRSPGLGDTAMYLCATSRIRTPQETQYFGPGTRLLVL.

The chain has TRBV10-3 and TRBJ1-1; 7 nucleotides line up with TRBD1. The CDR3 length is 15 residues. J gave up 3 bases and V 2 bases, and 6 bases lay outside the gene matches. Germline assignment: CDR1 ENHRY and CDR2 SYGVKD. In nucleotides, the CDR3 is TGTGCCATCAGTGAGGAGGGGGCGGTCTACACTGAAGCTTTCTTT. Residues: CAISEEGAVYTEAFF.

The chain employs TRBV4-1 and TRBJ2-5; perhaps TRBD2 as D (6 bases). Trimming removed 2 bases at V and 5 bases at J, with 24 bases between. This CDR3 has 18 residues. Germline CDR1 and CDR2: MGHRA and YSYEKL. The CDR3 loop reads CASSQRPGEVRAAETQYF. CDR3 nucleotide sequence: TGCGCCAGCAGCCAACGTCCGGGGGAGGTCAGGGCCGCCGAGACCCAGTACTTC.

V and J are TRBV7-8 and TRBJ2-7; D is undetermined. The germline V gene has CDR1 SGHVS and CDR2 FQNEAQ. CDR3 length: 14 amino acids. V was cut by 5 bases and J by 4 bases, with 15 bases left in between. As DNA, the CDR3 is TGTGCCAGCAGCCATGACATAGGTCTATACGAGCAGTACTTC. Encoded protein: CASSHDIGLYEQYF.

The rearrangement uses TRBV6-5 and TRBJ1-3, with unresolved D. The germline gives CDR1 MNHEY, CDR2 SVGAGI. The CDR3 totals 13 residues. The V and J ends lost 7 bases and 2 bases respectively, with 9 bases between them. The CDR3 loop reads CASTKKAGNTIYF. The CDR3 bases are TGTGCCAGCACTAAAAAAGCTGGAAACACCATATATTTT.

This clone was picked up one time. The chain has TRBV30 and TRBJ2-2, with D unresolved. Trimming shortened V by 6 bases and J by 0 bases, and 8 bases separated the two germline ends. The CDR3 spans 13 residues. CDR1 is GTSNPN, CDR2 SVGIG, per germline (reference sequence). The DNA for the CDR3 is TGTGCCTGTGGGCAGGCGAACACCGGGGAGCTGTTTTTT. Translating gives CACGQANTGELFF.

This sequence joins TRBV6-5 and TRBJ2-1, with D perhaps matching TRBD2 (5 bases). CDR3 length: 15 residues. Germline V CDR1 and CDR2: MNHEY, SVGAGI. Between the trimmed V and J ends, which lost 2 bases and 3 bases, there was a span of 11 bases. The CDR3 spells CASSYAAGLYNEQFF. The CDR3 nucleotides are TGTGCCAGCAGTTACGCGGCTGGACTCTACAATGAGCAGTTCTTC.

The CDR3 spells CAISESMGSSYNEQFF. CDR3 nucleotides: TGTGCCATCAGTGAGTCGATGGGGAGCTCCTACAATGAGCAGTTCTTC. The V and J genes are TRBV10-3 and TRBJ2-1; D is possibly TRBD2 (5 bases). The V end was cut by 0 bases, the J end by 0 bases, with 9 bases between. Germline V gene lookup returns CDR1 ENHRY and CDR2 SYGVKD. The CDR3 extends over 16 amino acids.

V usage is TRBV19 and J usage is TRBJ1-5; D unclear. V was pared by 7 bases and J by 2 bases, with 12 bases between. This CDR3 has 14 amino acids. Looked up from germline, CDR1 is LNHDA and CDR2 is SQIVND (reference sequence). CDR3 sequence: CASTAPPGNQPQHF. The CDR3 DNA reads as TGTGCCAGTACCGCTCCCCCGGGCAATCAGCCCCAGCATTTT.

The V and J genes are TRBV10-3 and TRBJ2-1; 9 nucleotides align to TRBD2. The length of the CDR3 is 15 residues. In germline, CDR1 is ENHRY, CDR2 SYGVKD. Trimming removed 3 bases from V and 9 bases from J; junction bases left unmatched: 9. The CDR3 reads CAISDVAGASSEQFF. CDR3 nucleotides: TGTGCCATCAGTGATGTAGCGGGGGCGAGCAGTGAGCAGTTCTTC.

This chain connects TRBV18 to TRBJ1-1, with D perhaps matching TRBD1 (5 bases). Trimming shortened V by 3 bases and J by 5 bases, and 16 bases separated the two germline ends. CDR1 KGHSH and CDR2 LQKENI come from the germline V gene. The CDR3 totals 15 residues. The CDR3 DNA reads TGTGCCAGCTCACCCCAGGGTATGGAGAGGACTGAAGCTTTCTTT. Encoded protein: CASSPQGMERTEAFF.

This CDR3 is CASGDTPYEQYF. DNA for the CDR3: TGTGCCAGCGGGGACACACCCTACGAGCAGTACTTC. The chain joins TRBV6-6 to TRBJ2-7, with TRBD1 as a possible D gene (6 bases). The CDR3 has 12 amino acids. V dropped 8 bases and J dropped 2 bases, with 10 bases sitting between them. Germline-derived CDR1 and CDR2 are MNHNY and SVGAGI (reference sequence).

This sequence joins TRBV12-2 and TRBJ1-4; the D call in the table, TRBD1, was not verified against the DNA. TRBV12-2 corresponds to a pseudogene. This CDR3 has 15 amino acids. Written as DNA, the CDR3 is TGTGCAAGTCGCAAACGACAGGGGGCGGATGAAAAACTGTTTTTT. Protein sequence: CASRKRQGADEKLFF.

V and J are TRBV5-1 and TRBJ1-6, with 10 bases lining up with TRBD1. J was trimmed by 9 bases and V by 5 bases; bases with no gene match: 5. CDR3 length equals 14 residues. Germline-derived CDR1 and CDR2 are SGHRS and YFSETQ. CDR3 sequence (DNA): TGCGCCAGCAGACTTGACAGGGGGCCTTCACCCCTCCACTTT. It codes for CASRLDRGPSPLHF.

V gene TRBV28 combines with J gene TRBJ1-2; D is perhaps TRBD1 (5 bases). The CDR3 spans 13 residues. Germline assignment: CDR1 MDHEN and CDR2 SYDVKM. V lost 6 bases, J lost 4 bases, and 12 bases lay in between. The CDR3 reads CASSPHRSYGYTF. The CDR3 coding sequence is TGTGCCAGCAGCCCCCACAGGTCCTATGGCTACACCTTC.

The chain recombines TRBV7-2 with TRBJ1-2; tentatively, D is TRBD1 (5 bases). Trimming took 1 base from V and 8 from J, leaving 17 bases between them. The CDR3 has 15 residues. The germline V gene encodes CDR1 SGHTA and CDR2 FQGNSA. CDR3 coding DNA: TGTGCCAGCAGCTTAGAGGTCCAGGGATCGTTAGGCTACACCTTC. Residues: CASSLEVQGSLGYTF.

The V gene is TRBV11-3, the J gene TRBJ1-1; weak D call: TRBD1 (6 bases). Germline V gene lookup returns CDR1 SGHNT and CDR2 YENEEA. The length of the CDR3 is 13 residues. V was clipped by 6 bases and J by 8 bases, with 16 bases between them. CDR3 residues: CASSYTRGTEAFF. DNA for the CDR3: TGTGCCAGCAGTTACACCAGGGGCACCGAAGCTTTCTTT.

The V call is TRBV15, the J call TRBJ2-1, with 9 bases aligning to TRBD1. This CDR3 has 18 residues. The V gene end was trimmed by 0 bases and the J gene end by 0 bases; junction bases not matched to a gene: 6. CDR1 and CDR2 from the germline V gene are LNHNV and YYDKDF (reference sequence). CDR3 residues: CATSRDPGTGSSYNEQFF. Written as DNA, the CDR3 is TGTGCCACCAGCAGAGATCCCGGGACAGGGAGCTCCTACAATGAGCAGTTCTTC.